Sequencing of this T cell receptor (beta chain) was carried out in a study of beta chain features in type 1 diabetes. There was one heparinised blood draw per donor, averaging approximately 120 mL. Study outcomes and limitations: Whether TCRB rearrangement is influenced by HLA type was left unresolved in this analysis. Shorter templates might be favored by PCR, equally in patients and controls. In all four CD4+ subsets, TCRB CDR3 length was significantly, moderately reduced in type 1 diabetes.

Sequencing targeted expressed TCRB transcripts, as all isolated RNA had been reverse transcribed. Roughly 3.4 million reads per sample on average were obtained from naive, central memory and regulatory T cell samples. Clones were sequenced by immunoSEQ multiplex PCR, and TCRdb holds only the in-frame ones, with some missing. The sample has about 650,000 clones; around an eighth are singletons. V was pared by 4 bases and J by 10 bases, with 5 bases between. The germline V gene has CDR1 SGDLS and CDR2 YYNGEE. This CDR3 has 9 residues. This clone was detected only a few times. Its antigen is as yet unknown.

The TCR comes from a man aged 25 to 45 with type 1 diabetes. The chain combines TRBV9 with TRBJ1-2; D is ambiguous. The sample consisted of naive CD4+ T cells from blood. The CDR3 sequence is CASSPSYTF. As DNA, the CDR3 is TGTGCCAGCAGCCCTTCCTACACCTTC.